A selection of T cell receptor beta chains follows, all from one sample in a study of T cell clones after liver transplantation. Clones were read by immunoSEQ multiplex PCR, and TCRdb kept only the in-frame ones, dropping some. The sample consists of 50,000 to 60,000 clones, less than 85% of them appearing once. The sample in question was CD4+ T cells from blood, obtained at the approximately 16-month timepoint. The source of these receptors is a human patient who received a liver transplant. Among the T cells, some may be from the graft donor. Each CDR3 is given with its conserved first and last residue. D genes are given only for firm matches. Size is omitted from some rows. Given values are once, few, many or a class for expanded clones.

>TRBV30|TRBJ2-2|TRBD2|14|many
TGTGCCTGGGCCGGGACTAGCAACACCGGGGAGCTGTTTTTT
CAWAGTSNTGELFF
>TRBV7-2|TRBJ2-5|TRBD2|16|NA
TGTGCCAGCAGCTCAATGGGCGGGGGGGCCGCAGAGACCCAGTACTTC
CASSSMGGGAAETQYF
>TRBV28|TRBJ2-5|NA|14|NA
TGTGCCAGCAGTTTAGGGGGCAGAGCAGAGACCCAGTACTTC
CASSLGGRAETQYF
>TRBV28|TRBJ2-3|TRBD2|15|NA
TGTGCCAGTGTTGCCAGCGGGGGTCCTGTTGATACGCAGTATTTT
CASVASGGPVDTQYF
>TRBV7-2|TRBJ1-2|NA|15|NA
TGTGCCAGCAGCTTAGGGACTGGGGGCCCCGAAGGCTACACCTTC
CASSLGTGGPEGYTF
>TRBV30|TRBJ1-1|NA|13|few
TGTGCCTGGAGGGAGACTCAGAACACTGAAGCTTTCTTT
CAWRETQNTEAFF
>TRBV11-3|TRBJ1-3|NA|15|NA
TGTGCCAGCAGCTCCGGGACACGGGTTCGAAACACCATATATTTT
CASSSGTRVRNTIYF
>TRBV6-1|TRBJ1-5|TRBD1|13|few
TGTGCCAGCAGCCCGGGACAGGGGAAGCCCCAGCATTTT
CASSPGQGKPQHF
>TRBV6-1|TRBJ1-5|NA|15|NA
TGTGCCAGCAGTGAATTAGGAGGGGGCAATCAGCCCCAGCATTTT
CASSELGGGNQPQHF
>TRBV10-3|TRBJ2-2|NA|17|once
TGTGCCATCAGTGGATCGGGGCTATCGTTGAGCACCGGGGAGCTGTTTTTT
CAISGSGLSLSTGELFF
>TRBV5-8|TRBJ2-7|TRBD2|18|NA
TGTGCCAGCAGCCCGGGGAGGCTAGCGGGGGGCGTCTCCTACGAGCAGTACTTC
CASSPGRLAGGVSYEQYF
>TRBV5-1|TRBJ2-7|TRBD1|17|NA
TGCGCCAGCAGCCACCGGGACAGCCCCTCAAGGGGCTACGAGCAGTACTTC
CASSHRDSPSRGYEQYF
>TRBV5-1|TRBJ2-1|TRBD2|13|NA
TGCGCCAGCAGCTTGCCACTAGCGGGGGAGCAGTTCTTC
CASSLPLAGEQFF
>TRBV11-3|TRBJ2-5|NA|16|NA
TGTGCCAGCAGCTTTAGCCGACAGTCTAACCAAGAGACCCAGTACTTC
CASSFSRQSNQETQYF
>TRBV6-5|TRBJ2-1|NA|15|NA
TGTGCCAGCAGGCAATCAGGGTCACGGGGCAATGAGCAGTTCTTC
CASRQSGSRGNEQFF
>TRBV15|TRBJ1-1|NA|14|NA
TGTGCCACCAGCAGAGGAGGGTTGAACACTGAAGCTTTCTTT
CATSRGGLNTEAFF
>TRBV2|TRBJ1-4|NA|11|NA
TGTGCCAGCATAGGAGGTGGAAAACTGTTTTTT
CASIGGGKLFF
>TRBV19|TRBJ1-2|TRBD1|13|few
TGTGCCAGTAAGGACAGGGGTGTCTATGGCTACACCTTC
CASKDRGVYGYTF
>TRBV7-8|TRBJ1-3|NA|17|NA
TGTGCCAGCAGCTTAGTAGACCGCACGTACTCTGGAAACACCATATATTTT
CASSLVDRTYSGNTIYF
>TRBV20-1|TRBJ2-7|NA|11|few
TGCAGTGTTCCTGCCCGGGGCGAGCAGTACTTC
CSVPARGEQYF
>TRBV5-1|TRBJ2-3|NA|14|NA
TGCGCCAGCAGCTTGGGCGGGTTCCCAGATACGCAGTATTTT
CASSLGGFPDTQYF
>TRBV30|TRBJ1-5|NA|13|NA
TGTGCCTGGAGTGTAGGAGGCAATCAGCCCCAGCATTTT
CAWSVGGNQPQHF
>TRBV25-1|TRBJ1-1|TRBD1|15|few
TGTGCCAGCAGTGAACTAACAGGGGGCTCCCCTGAAGCTTTCTTT
CASSELTGGSPEAFF
>TRBV7-9|TRBJ1-2|TRBD1|16|NA
TGTGCCAGCAGCCCTCCCGGGGGGGCAGGGGGTCAACCGTACACCTTC
CASSPPGGAGGQPYTF